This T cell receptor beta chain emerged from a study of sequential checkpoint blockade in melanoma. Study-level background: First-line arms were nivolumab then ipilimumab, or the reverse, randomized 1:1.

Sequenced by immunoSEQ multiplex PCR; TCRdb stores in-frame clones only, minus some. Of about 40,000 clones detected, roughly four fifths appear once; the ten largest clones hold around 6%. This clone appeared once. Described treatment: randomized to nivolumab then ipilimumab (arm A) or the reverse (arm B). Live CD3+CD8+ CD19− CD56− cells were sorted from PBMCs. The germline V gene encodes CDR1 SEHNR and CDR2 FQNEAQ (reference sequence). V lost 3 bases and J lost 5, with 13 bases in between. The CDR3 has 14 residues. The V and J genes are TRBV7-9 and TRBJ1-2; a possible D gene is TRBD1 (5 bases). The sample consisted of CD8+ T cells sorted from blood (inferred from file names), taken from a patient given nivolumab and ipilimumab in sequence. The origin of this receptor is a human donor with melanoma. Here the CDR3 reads CASSFAGFGYGYTF. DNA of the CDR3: TGTGCCAGCAGCTTTGCAGGGTTTGGGTATGGCTACACCTTC.